Listed below are T cell receptor beta chains from one sample, sequenced in a study of Ad26.COV2.S vaccination and SARS-CoV-2 variants. TCRdb's table, derived via immunoSEQ multiplex PCR, lists solely in-frame clones and lacks some. The sample shows about 350,000 clones, 88% of them seen only once. Sequenced here: peripheral blood, sampled in a trial of Ad26.COV2.S vaccine versus placebo. These receptors all stem from a person aged 18-60 years who received the Ad26.COV2.S COVID-19 vaccine or a placebo. CDR3s include the opening cysteine and the closing phenylalanine or tryptophan. D genes are given only for firm matches. A row's size may be missing; if present it is once, few, many or a size class.

CDR3nt,CDR3aa,abundance,len,v_gene,j_gene,d_gene
TGCGCCAGCAAATCTAGCGGGATAGACAATGAGCAGTTCTTC,CASKSSGIDNEQFF,once,14,TRBV5-1,TRBJ2-1,TRBD2
TGTGCCAGCGTATTTGGAACTGAAGCTTTCTTT,CASVFGTEAFF,once,11,TRBV27,TRBJ1-1,.
TGTGCCAGCAGGCTTCTCAGGGATTCACCCCTCCACTTT,CASRLLRDSPLHF,.,13,TRBV7-3,TRBJ1-6,.
TGTGCCAGCTCACCAACCCGGACAGGGATTAGCTCCTACGAGCAGTACTTC,CASSPTRTGISSYEQYF,.,17,TRBV18,TRBJ2-7,TRBD1
TGCGCCAGCAGTGGGACAGCCGCCAACACCGGGGAGCTGTTTTTT,CASSGTAANTGELFF,few,15,TRBV5-1,TRBJ2-2,TRBD1
TGTGCCAGCCGTCGGACAGGGAGCGGCTACACCTTC,CASRRTGSGYTF,.,12,TRBV28,TRBJ1-2,TRBD1
TGTGCCTGGAATGGGGTTCGCACAGATACGCAGTATTTT,CAWNGVRTDTQYF,.,13,TRBV30,TRBJ2-3,.
TGTGCCAGCAGTTACATTTTGGGACTAGCCCGGGGGGTCACAGATACGCAGTATTTT,CASSYILGLARGVTDTQYF,.,19,TRBV6-2/TRBV6-3,TRBJ2-3,TRBD2
TGCAGTGCTAGTCTTCTGGGGCAGCCCCAGCATTTT,CSASLLGQPQHF,.,12,TRBV20-1,TRBJ1-5,.
TGCGCCAGCAGCTTCCGGGACAGGGGCGCAACTAATGAAAAACTGTTTTTT,CASSFRDRGATNEKLFF,.,17,TRBV5-1,TRBJ1-4,TRBD1
TGTGCCAGCAGTTACAAAGGGGGCGGGATAGATACGCAGTATTTT,CASSYKGGGIDTQYF,.,15,TRBV6-5,TRBJ2-3,.
TGCGCCAGCAGCCGCACCTCCGGGACCGCGGGGACCCAGTACTTC,CASSRTSGTAGTQYF,few,15,TRBV5-1,TRBJ2-5,.
TGTGCCAGCAGCTCCCTAGCGGGAGGGGGCACAGATACGCAGTATTTT,CASSSLAGGGTDTQYF,once,16,TRBV7-2,TRBJ2-3,TRBD2
TGTGCCAGCAGGGAGGCGGGGGAATCGCGGCCCCAGCATTTT,CASREAGESRPQHF,once,14,TRBV6-5,TRBJ1-5,.
TGTGCCAGCACCCTGACAGGGGGCGCCTACGAGCAGTACTTC,CASTLTGGAYEQYF,.,14,TRBV28,TRBJ2-7,TRBD1
TGTGCCAGCAGTTACGGGGGCGCGGGTGGCTACACCTTC,CASSYGGAGGYTF,few,13,TRBV6-5,TRBJ1-2,.
TGTGCCAGCAGCCAGCCCGGACAGGGGATTTATGGCTACACCTTC,CASSQPGQGIYGYTF,few,15,TRBV4-2,TRBJ1-2,TRBD1
TGTGCCAGCTCTCCGACAGGGGGGAACACTGAAGCTTTCTTT,CASSPTGGNTEAFF,.,14,TRBV18,TRBJ1-1,TRBD1
TGTGCCAGTAGCTATGCGGGACGGCCGAACACCGGGGAGCTGTTTTTT,CASSYAGRPNTGELFF,.,16,TRBV19,TRBJ2-2,.
TGTGCCAGCAGTTTCAGTTACACAGATACGCAGTATTTT,CASSFSYTDTQYF,.,13,TRBV27,TRBJ2-3,.
TGTGCCAGCAGCCATCCCTCGACGACTAACTATGGCTACACCTTC,CASSHPSTTNYGYTF,few,15,TRBV4-2,TRBJ1-2,.
TGTGCCAGCTCGTGGTCTGATGAAGCTTTCTTT,CASSWSDEAFF,.,11,TRBV25-1,TRBJ1-1,.
TGTGCCAGCAATGGGGGACGCAATTCACCCCTCCACTTT,CASNGGRNSPLHF,.,13,TRBV10-3,TRBJ1-6,.
TGTGCCAGCAGCTTAGACGACGGACCCTACGAGCAGTACTTC,CASSLDDGPYEQYF,.,14,TRBV7-6,TRBJ2-7,.
TGCAGTGCTAGCAGCGCTTATGAGCAGTTCTTC,CSASSAYEQFF,.,11,TRBV20-1,TRBJ2-1,.
TGTGCCAGCAGTCCCGGGACAGAAGATTATGGCTACACCTTC,CASSPGTEDYGYTF,.,14,TRBV28,TRBJ1-2,TRBD1
TGTGCCAGCGAATCCCAAGACTACGAGCAGTACTTC,CASESQDYEQYF,.,12,TRBV28,TRBJ2-7,.
TGTGCCAGCAGTTACCTCGGGACAGGGGAACAGCCCCAGCATTTT,CASSYLGTGEQPQHF,.,15,TRBV6-6,TRBJ1-5,TRBD1
TGTGCCAGCTCACGGCGGCAGGGGCGTGGAGATGCAACTAATGAAAAACTGTTTTTT,CASSRRQGRGDATNEKLFF,.,19,TRBV18,TRBJ1-4,.
TGTGCCAGCTCACCAGGAACCTACGAGCAGTACTTC,CASSPGTYEQYF,once,12,TRBV18,TRBJ2-7,.
TGTGCCAGTAGTACCAGGGGCGCGGACACCGGGGAGCTGTTTTTT,CASSTRGADTGELFF,.,15,TRBV19,TRBJ2-2,.
TGTGCCAGCAGCCAAGGGACTAGCAAGTACGAGCAGTACTTC,CASSQGTSKYEQYF,.,14,TRBV7-2,TRBJ2-7,TRBD2
TGTGCCAGCAGCTGGACAGGGAGGGAAGAGACCCAGTACTTC,CASSWTGREETQYF,.,14,TRBV7-9,TRBJ2-5,.
TGCGCCAGCAGCCAAGATTGGGTTATAGGGGCTGGGGCCAACGTCCTGACTTTC,CASSQDWVIGAGANVLTF,.,18,TRBV4-3,TRBJ2-6,.
TGTGCCAGCAGCTTAACTGCGACAGGGTCAGGAACAGATACGCAGTATTTT,CASSLTATGSGTDTQYF,.,17,TRBV7-3,TRBJ2-3,TRBD1
TGTGCCAGCAGCTTAGGTTACGGGGGGCGCGAAGATACGCAGTATTTT,CASSLGYGGREDTQYF,.,16,TRBV13,TRBJ2-3,.
TGTGCCAGCAGTGTACAGGGGGCGGACTATGGCTACACCTTC,CASSVQGADYGYTF,.,14,TRBV25-1,TRBJ1-2,TRBD1
TGTGCCACCAGCAGATATGGACAGGGATCTGGAAACACCATATATTTT,CATSRYGQGSGNTIYF,.,16,TRBV15,TRBJ1-3,TRBD1
TGCAGCGCTGGAGGAGGGAGGGGGCGAACAGATACGCAGTATTTT,CSAGGGRGRTDTQYF,.,15,TRBV29-1,TRBJ2-3,.
TGTGCCAGCAGTTACCAAGGGACAGAGAATGAGCAGTTCTTC,CASSYQGTENEQFF,.,14,TRBV6-5,TRBJ2-1,TRBD1
TGTGCCACCAGTGATCGGACACTAGCGGTGGGTTCAACCGGGGAGCTGTTTTTT,CATSDRTLAVGSTGELFF,.,18,TRBV24-1,TRBJ2-2,TRBD2
TGTGCCAGCAGTGAGAATAGGGACGAGCAGTACTTC,CASSENRDEQYF,.,12,TRBV6-1,TRBJ2-7,.
TGTGCCAGCAGTTTACCTGGGTTTGGCTACACCTTC,CASSLPGFGYTF,.,12,TRBV12-3/TRBV12-4,TRBJ1-2,.
TGTGCCAGTAGTATGAGAGCGGCCAAAAACATTCAGTACTTC,CASSMRAAKNIQYF,.,14,TRBV19,TRBJ2-4,.
TGCGCCAGCAGCACTAGGGGGGGTCCGCAGTATTTT,CASSTRGGPQYF,.,12,TRBV4-3,TRBJ2-3,.
TGTGCCAGCAGCCAAGGGCCACAGGGCAATCAGCCCCAGCATTTT,CASSQGPQGNQPQHF,few,15,TRBV3-1/TRBV3-2,TRBJ1-5,.
TGTGCCTGTGGACGGACAGGGCTGTCTGAAGCTTTCTTT,CACGRTGLSEAFF,.,13,TRBV30,TRBJ1-1,TRBD1
TGTGCCAGCAGGACCGGGACAGGGGGCAATGAGCAGTTCTTC,CASRTGTGGNEQFF,.,14,TRBV6-6,TRBJ2-1,TRBD1
TGTGCCAGCAGTGAACAGGGTTTGGGCAATCAGCCCCAGCATTTT,CASSEQGLGNQPQHF,.,15,TRBV6-1,TRBJ1-5,.
TGTGCCAGCAGCTTAGGATCCGGGTCATATGGCTACACCTTC,CASSLGSGSYGYTF,.,14,TRBV7-9,TRBJ1-2,.
TGTGCCAGCAGCCAAGATTCACAGGGAGGGCGGGAGCAGTACTTC,CASSQDSQGGREQYF,.,15,TRBV3-1/TRBV3-2,TRBJ2-7,.
TGTGCCAGCAGCCCAGGGGGCCGGGCAAGCTCCTACGAGCAGTACTTC,CASSPGGRASSYEQYF,.,16,TRBV3-1/TRBV3-2,TRBJ2-7,TRBD1
TGTGCCAGCAGCTTAGAAAAGGCCCACTATGGCTACACCTTC,CASSLEKAHYGYTF,.,14,TRBV7-2,TRBJ1-2,.
TGTGCCACCAGTGATTGGAAATCTAGCGGGAGCCTTGATGAGCAGTTCTTC,CATSDWKSSGSLDEQFF,once,17,TRBV24-1,TRBJ2-1,TRBD2
TGTGCCAGCAGCCTATCGGACAGGGTCTATGGCTACACCTTC,CASSLSDRVYGYTF,.,14,TRBV3-1/TRBV3-2,TRBJ1-2,TRBD1